The 24 T cell receptor beta chains below come from one sample, sequenced in a study. TCRdb re-analysed the 5' RACE reads in MiXCR, keeping a single row per CDR3 protein. Counted here are 34,000 or so distinct CDR3 sequences, over 25% occurring once; the ten biggest clones make up about 2%. Cells sorted as Tregs were CD4+, CD25+ and CD127-/low. Sequencing input: tumor-infiltrating Tregs sorted from the breast tumor. These receptors came from a female donor with breast cancer.

The sample holds many counts of this clonotype. The chain links TRBV12-3 or TRBV12-4 to TRBJ2-7; D remains ambiguous. V was shortened by 5 bases and J by 1 base, with 9 bases between the two germline ends. The CDR3 contains 13 residues. This CDR3 reads CASSRTASYEQYF. The CDR3, as DNA: TGTGCCAGCAGTCGGACGGCGTCCTACGAGCAGTACTTC.

In its sample, this clonotype ranks as medium-sized. The V and J genes are TRBV4-1 and TRBJ1-1; D is possibly TRBD1 (5 bases). Germline assignment: CDR1 MGHRA and CDR2 YSYEKL. V was trimmed by 0 bases and J by 7 bases, leaving 18 bases between them. The CDR3 length is 16 residues. CDR3 nucleotides: TGCGCCAGCAGCCAAGATGTATCAGGGCCTCCCAATGAAGCTTTCTTT. It yields the protein CASSQDVSGPPNEAFF.

With regard to this clonotype: Mismatch with germline at one junction end may stem from a read error. The CDR3 bases are TGTGCCAGCAGCCAAGGCGGCAGGGGGCGTAGCAATCAGCTCCAGCATTTT. Translating gives CASSQGGRGRSNQLQHF. V gene TRBV3-1 combines with J gene TRBJ1-5; 8 nucleotides agree with TRBD1. CDR1 and CDR2 from the germline V gene are LGHDT and YNNKEL (reference sequence). The CDR3 consists of 17 residues.

This clonotype was counted at least ten times. V usage is TRBV10-1 and J usage is TRBJ2-7; D unresolved. The CDR3 consists of 12 residues. The germline CDR1 and CDR2 sequences are WNHNN and SYGVQD (reference sequence). Trimming removed 6 bases from V and 1 base from J, with 7 bases in between. CDR3 loop: CASSVGSYEQYF. CDR3 nucleotide sequence: TGCGCCAGCAGCGTAGGATCCTACGAGCAGTACTTC.

The rearrangement joins TRBV7-9 to TRBJ1-5; D unclear. Germline assignment: CDR1 SEHNR and CDR2 FQNEAQ (reference sequence). CDR3 length equals 12 residues. Trimming took off 2 bases at V and 5 bases at J, with 4 bases between the two ends. CDR3: CASSLPYQPQHF. The CDR3 DNA sequence: TGTGCCAGCAGCTTACCCTATCAGCCCCAGCATTTT.

Comments on this clonotype: A much more abundant neighbour one base away suggests this may be a read error. The chain joins TRBV28 to TRBJ1-1, with D unresolved. The germline gives CDR1 MDHEN, CDR2 SYDVKM. CDR3 length: 14 amino acids. V shed 6 bases and J shed 6 bases, with 17 bases lying between them. The CDR3 nucleotides are TGTGCCAGCAGCACAACACCGAGCTACGCTGAAGCTTTCTTT. As protein: CASSTTPSYAEAFF.

Many counts were recorded for this clonotype. The chain combines TRBV29-1 with TRBJ1-2; 7 positions agree with TRBD1. The V gene end was trimmed by 7 bases and the J gene end by 8 bases; junction bases not matched to a gene: 13. Germline values: CDR1 SQVTM, CDR2 ANQGSEA. CDR3 size: 13 residues. In DNA, the CDR3 is TGCAGCGCCCAACCGGGACAGAACCGAGGCTACACCTTC. Its translation is CSAQPGQNRGYTF.

About this clonotype: A read error may produce the germline difference seen at one junction end. V usage is TRBV6-5 and J usage is TRBJ2-1, with 13 nucleotides matching TRBD2. CDR1 and CDR2 from the germline V gene are MNHEY and SVGAGI. CDR3 length: 15 amino acids. CDR3 loop: CASKLAGGPSNKQFF. The DNA for the CDR3 is TGTGCCAGCAAACTAGCGGGAGGGCCCAGCAATAAGCAGTTCTTC.

With regard to this clonotype: Given a much more abundant clone one base away, this may be a read error. The V gene is TRBV6-2 or TRBV6-3, the J gene TRBJ2-3; 13 positions match TRBD2. This CDR3 spans 21 amino acids. Germline CDR1 is MNHEY and CDR2 is SVGEGT. The trim removed 2 bases at V and 7 bases at J, leaving 21 bases unmatched. The CDR3 nucleotides read TGTGCCAGCAGTTACGCGAGGACGGGGACTAGCGGGGCGGAGTCAGCCAATACGCAGTATTTT. Its translation: CASSYARTGTSGAESANTQYF.

V is TRBV6-2 or TRBV6-3 and J is TRBJ1-2; 9 bases map to TRBD1. CDR1 is MNHEY and CDR2 is SVGEGT in the germline V gene. V was pared by 5 bases and J by 1 base, with 8 bases of the junction left unmatched. CDR3 length equals 16 residues. CDR3 nucleotide sequence: TGTGCCAGCAGTGACGGGACAGGGCGAAGTAACTATGGCTACACCTTC. Residues: CASSDGTGRSNYGYTF.

J is TRBJ1-5 and V is TRBV20-1; D unclear. The germline V and J ends were trimmed by 2 bases and 0 bases, with 11 bases remaining between them. This CDR3 spans 15 amino acids. CDR1 DFQATT and CDR2 SNEGSKA come from the germline V gene (reference sequence). CDR3 region: CSARSGGYSNQPQHF. The CDR3 DNA reads TGCAGTGCTAGATCCGGCGGTTATAGCAATCAGCCCCAGCATTTT.

This clonotype has more than one count but fewer than ten. A much bigger clone sits one base away, suggesting this may be a read error. V is TRBV6-6 and J is TRBJ1-2; 7 bases are shared with TRBD1. CDR3 length: 16 residues. The germline CDR1 and CDR2 sequences are MNHNY and SVGAGI (reference sequence). The junction had 12 bases not matched to a gene; V was cut back by 8 bases and J by 0 bases. In nucleotides, the CDR3 is TGTGCCAGCGGCTTCGGGAGGGGGCCTGCTAACTATGGCTACACCTTC. Translation gives CASGFGRGPANYGYTF.

The chain is built from TRBV6-5 and TRBJ1-1; D is uncertain. The CDR3 totals 15 residues. V was pared by 0 bases and J by 3 bases, with 11 bases between. CDR1 is MNHEY, CDR2 SVGAGI, per germline. This chain's CDR3 is CASSYSTTMYTEAFF. CDR3 nucleotides: TGTGCCAGCAGTTACTCGACGACTATGTACACTGAAGCTTTCTTT.

With regard to this clonotype: A much bigger clone sits one base away, suggesting this may be a read error. V usage is TRBV20-1 and J usage is TRBJ1-1; D gene ambiguous. The CDR3 is 14 amino acids. The germline V gene has CDR1 DFQATT and CDR2 SNEGSKA (reference sequence). V was trimmed by 4 bases and J by 4 bases, leaving 16 bases between them. This chain's CDR3 is CSAKESGSGTEAFF. CDR3 coding DNA: TGCAGTGCTAAAGAATCCGGGAGCGGCACTGAAGCTTTCTTT.

The chain joins TRBV19 to TRBJ1-2; D is possibly TRBD1 (5 bases). Looked up from germline, CDR1 is LNHDA and CDR2 is SQIVND (reference sequence). CDR3 length equals 14 residues. V lost 5 bases, J lost 4 bases, and 14 bases lay in between. This CDR3 is CASSGQGGPYGYTF. The CDR3 DNA is TGTGCCAGTAGTGGCCAGGGCGGCCCCTATGGCTACACCTTC. The variable domain in full, completed from reference TRBV19 and TRBJ1-2, reads DGGITQSPKYLFRKEGQNVTLSCEQNLNHDAMYWYRQDPGQGLRLIYYSQIVNDFQKGDIAEGYSVSREKKESFPLTVTSAQKNPTAFYLCASSGQGGPYGYTFGSGTRLTVV.

The V call is TRBV20-1, the J call TRBJ2-7, with TRBD2 matching over 8 bases. V was clipped by 5 bases and J by 3 bases; unmatched bases: 24. The CDR3 has 19 residues. The germline V gene has CDR1 DFQATT and CDR2 SNEGSKA (reference sequence). The CDR3 region is CSALDEVAGCTRGIYEQYF. CDR3 bases: TGCAGTGCTTTGGATGAGGTAGCGGGATGTACTAGGGGAATCTACGAGCAGTACTTC.

This clonotype was picked up many times. This chain links TRBV12-3 or TRBV12-4 with TRBJ1-5; 7 bases agree with TRBD1. CDR3 length: 17 residues. V dropped 6 bases and J dropped 0; count of bases not matched to a gene: 11. The CDR3 sequence: CASSPETGFVSNQPQHF. The CDR3 DNA is TGTGCCAGCAGCCCGGAGACAGGGTTTGTTAGCAATCAGCCCCAGCATTTT.

This clonotype was recorded a few times. The genes are TRBV6-1 and TRBJ2-3; 7 positions match TRBD2. With 4 bases clipped from V and 1 base from J, the junction kept 2 bases outside the gene matches. CDR1 and CDR2 from the germline V gene are MNHNS and SASEGT. This CDR3 is built from 14 residues. The CDR3 DNA is TGTGCCAGCAGTGGAGCGGGACGCACAGATACGCAGTATTTT. It yields the protein CASSGAGRTDTQYF.

This clonotype was recorded only once. The chain employs TRBV9 and TRBJ2-1; 7 bases agree with TRBD2. Looked up from germline, CDR1 is SGDLS and CDR2 is YYNGEE. The CDR3 covers 15 residues. V dropped 4 bases and J dropped 7; count of bases not matched to a gene: 11. The CDR3 spells CASSPGAGVENEQFF. The CDR3 DNA follows: TGTGCCAGCAGCCCTGGGGCGGGAGTAGAGAATGAGCAGTTCTTC.

The chain combines TRBV6-5 with TRBJ2-1, with 7 nucleotides matching TRBD1. J lost 5 bases, V lost 2 bases, and 3 bases had no gene match. Germline V gene data show CDR1 as MNHEY and CDR2 as SVGAGI. The CDR3 covers 14 residues. DNA of the CDR3: TGTGCCAGCAGTTACCGGGACAGTGACAATGAGCAGTTCTTC. It translates to CASSYRDSDNEQFF.

Only a few counts were recorded for this clonotype. The chain links TRBV12-3 or TRBV12-4 to TRBJ1-1; unclear D gene. The CDR3 has 13 amino acids. Trimming shortened V by 3 bases and J by 6 bases, and 11 bases separated the two germline ends. The CDR3 DNA reads TGTGCCAGCAGTTTGGGTCAGGTGGCTGAAGCTTTCTTT. Protein: CASSLGQVAEAFF.

This clonotype came up many times. This chain joins TRBV20-1 and TRBJ2-1, with 14 nucleotides matching TRBD2. Germline trimming cut 6 bases from V and 3 bases from J; bases unmatched to any gene: 10. In germline, CDR1 is DFQATT, CDR2 SNEGSKA (reference sequence). The CDR3 covers 17 residues. CDR3 nucleotides: TGCAGTGCGATTGGGACTAGCGGGAGAATTAGCTACAATGAGCAGTTCTTC. Its translation: CSAIGTSGRISYNEQFF.

This clonotype ranks as medium-sized. The chain links TRBV6-1 to TRBJ2-1; 9 positions match TRBD2. Germline V CDR1 and CDR2: MNHNS, SASEGT. This CDR3 has 17 amino acids. V lost 2 bases, J lost 0 bases, and 5 bases stayed unmatched. CDR3 DNA sequence: TGTGCCAGCAGTGAATGGCGGGAGGGGGGCTCCTACAATGAGCAGTTCTTC. Its protein is CASSEWREGGSYNEQFF.

Details on this clonotype: Since a much larger clone is just one base distant, this may be a read error. The DNA of the CDR3 is TGTGCCAGCTCACCCTTGACAGGCACACTGAACACTGAAGCTTTCTTT. Translation: CASSPLTGTLNTEAFF. J is TRBJ1-1 and V is TRBV18, with D possibly TRBD1 on 6 matching bases. CDR1 is KGHSH, CDR2 LQKENI, per germline. V was shortened by 3 bases and J by 0 bases, with 14 bases between the two germline ends. This CDR3 has 16 amino acids.